Shown below are 15 T cell receptor beta chains from a single sample sequenced in a study of T-cell reconstitution after alpha-beta-depleted transplantation in children. This sample's TCRbeta library carried unique molecular identifier barcodes. TCRdb called the PCR reads again in MiXCR, with one record for every CDR3 protein. The sample contains around 140,000 distinct CDR3 sequences, 8.8% of which appear only once. Sequences were derived from PBMCs, mostly from graft donor cells, sampled 180 days after TCRalphabeta/CD19-depleted stem cell transplant. These receptors were collected from a female patient aged 2-9 years who had a stem cell transplant for congenital amegakaryocytic thrombocytopenia, so the T cells may come from the graft donor.

In its sample, this clonotype was seen many times. V and J are TRBV20-1 and TRBJ2-3; TRBD2 aligns across 9 bases. There are 16 residues in the CDR3. Germline V CDR1 and CDR2: DFQATT, SNEGSKA (reference sequence). The trim removed 5 bases at V and 1 base at J, leaving 10 bases unmatched. In DNA form, the CDR3 reads TGCAGTGCTCCGGAGGGTAGCGGGAGTCGCACAGATACGCAGTATTTT. It translates to CSAPEGSGSRTDTQYF.

This clonotype was observed many times. V usage is TRBV7-6 and J usage is TRBJ2-7; TRBD1 is a possible D gene (6 bases). Trimming took 2 bases from V and 1 from J, leaving 12 bases between them. Per germline, CDR1 SGHVS and CDR2 FNYEAQ. The CDR3 is 15 residues long. This chain's CDR3 is CASSLNAQGSYEQYF. The CDR3 DNA is TGTGCCAGCAGCTTAAACGCACAGGGTTCCTACGAGCAGTACTTC.

This clonotype was seen at least ten times. The chain recombines TRBV5-5 with TRBJ2-1, with 7 bases aligning to TRBD1. V dropped 4 bases and J dropped 0; count of bases not matched to a gene: 7. The CDR3 runs to 16 residues. Germline CDR1 is SGHKS and CDR2 is YYEKEE (reference sequence). CDR3 amino acids: CASSRTGLSSYNEQFF. CDR3 coding DNA: TGTGCCAGCAGCCGGACAGGTCTTAGCTCCTACAATGAGCAGTTCTTC.

The V call is TRBV30, the J call TRBJ2-1, with 8 positions matching TRBD1. Per germline, CDR1 GTSNPN and CDR2 SVGIG (reference sequence). The CDR3 totals 14 residues. With V trimmed by 2 bases and J by 5 bases, 5 bases remained unmatched. The CDR3 region has the DNA TGTGCCTGGAGTAGGAGACAGGGGCACAATGAGCAGTTCTTC. Its translation is CAWSRRQGHNEQFF.

At least ten counts were recorded for this clonotype. This sequence joins TRBV28 and TRBJ1-5; 9 positions match TRBD1. Germline lookup yields CDR1 MDHEN and CDR2 SYDVKM. J lost 7 bases, V lost 5 bases, and 9 bases had no gene match. The CDR3 runs 15 residues. CDR3 region: CASSPGTGMRQPQHF. For the CDR3, the DNA is TGTGCCAGCAGTCCGGGGACAGGGATGAGACAGCCCCAGCATTTT.

V usage is TRBV27 and J usage is TRBJ2-3; 12 bases agree with TRBD2. Trimming cost V 3 bases and J 0 bases; bases outside gene matches: 7. This CDR3 is built from 18 residues. The V gene's germline CDR1 is MNHEY and CDR2 SMNVEV (reference sequence). The CDR3 reads CASSFMLAGGLSTDTQYF. CDR3 in DNA: TGTGCCAGCAGTTTTATGCTAGCGGGAGGGCTGAGCACAGATACGCAGTATTTT.

This clonotype was picked up many times. The rearrangement uses TRBV10-2 and TRBJ2-6; maybe TRBD1 (6 bases). This CDR3 contains 17 residues. V gave up 3 bases and J gave up 1 base, with 13 bases separating them. The germline V gene encodes CDR1 WSHSY and CDR2 SAAADI. DNA of the CDR3: TGCGCCAGCAGTGATTGGGACATACCTTCTGGGGCCAACGTCCTGACTTTC. Protein product: CASSDWDIPSGANVLTF.

The rearrangement links TRBV6-5 to TRBJ1-3; D is unclear. The CDR3 has 16 amino acids. Germline CDR1 is MNHEY and CDR2 is SVGAGI. V lost 4 bases and J 0 bases, leaving 13 bases between the germline ends. The chain's CDR3 is CASSSQVPDSGNTIYF. The CDR3 bases are TGTGCCAGCAGTTCACAAGTACCCGACTCTGGAAACACCATATATTTT.

This clonotype was observed many times. The chain joins TRBV7-9 to TRBJ2-2, with TRBD1 matching over 8 bases. CDR1 and CDR2 (germline): SEHNR, FQNEAQ (reference sequence). The ends lost 6 bases at V and 3 bases at J; junction bases unmatched: 6. There are 15 residues in the CDR3. The chain's CDR3 is CASRETGAYTGELFF. CDR3 DNA sequence: TGTGCCAGCAGAGAGACAGGGGCGTACACCGGGGAGCTGTTTTTT.

This clonotype showed up just a few times. The rearrangement uses TRBV20-1 and TRBJ2-1; 7 nucleotides match TRBD1. Germline assignment: CDR1 DFQATT and CDR2 SNEGSKA (reference sequence). The CDR3 runs 15 residues. V shed 3 bases, J shed 4 bases, and the junction held 9 bases outside the gene matches. Here the CDR3 reads CSASARTGRYNEQFF. For the CDR3, the DNA is TGCAGTGCTAGCGCACGGACAGGAAGGTACAATGAGCAGTTCTTC.

This clonotype came up many times. V usage is TRBV29-1 and J usage is TRBJ2-3; D ambiguous. From germline, CDR1 is SQVTM and CDR2 ANQGSEA. The CDR3 totals 16 residues. V was trimmed by 2 bases and J by 2 bases, leaving 17 bases between them. The CDR3 sequence is CSVEPSMEQFTDTQYF. For the CDR3, the DNA is TGCAGCGTTGAACCATCCATGGAACAGTTCACAGATACGCAGTATTTT.

At least ten counts were recorded for this clonotype. The chain carries TRBV4-2 and TRBJ2-7; 7 bases are shared with TRBD1. This CDR3 contains 17 residues. CDR1 and CDR2 from the germline V gene are LGHNA and YNFKEQ. Unmatched junction bases numbered 14, after V lost 4 bases and J lost 2 bases. This CDR3 reads CASSPKITGTAPYEQYF. The CDR3 DNA is TGTGCCAGCAGCCCCAAGATTACCGGGACAGCGCCCTACGAGCAGTACTTC.

At least ten counts were recorded for this clonotype. The rearrangement joins TRBV12-3 or TRBV12-4 to TRBJ2-7; D is possibly TRBD2 (5 bases). There are 14 residues in the CDR3. V was cut by 1 base and J by 0 bases, with 7 bases left in between. DNA of the CDR3: TGTGCCAGCAGTTTAGGAGGGTTCTCCTACGAGCAGTACTTC. It yields the protein CASSLGGFSYEQYF.

In its sample, this clonotype was seen a few times. Compared with germline, one end of the junction differs, possibly owing to a read error. The chain combines TRBV20-1 with TRBJ2-1; 15 bases line up with TRBD2. CDR3 size: 17 residues. CDR1 and CDR2 from the germline V gene are DFQATT and SNEGSKA (reference sequence). CDR3 in DNA: TGCAGTGCGGCTGGACTAGCGGGGGGGAAGCCATACAATCAGCAGTTCTTC. The encoded protein is CSAAGLAGGKPYNQQFF.

This clonotype has at least ten counts. This sequence joins TRBV5-6 and TRBJ1-1, with a tentative D call TRBD1 (6 bases). With 2 bases removed from V and 5 bases from J, the gap between germline ends came to 16 bases. The germline CDR1 and CDR2 sequences are SGHDT and YYEEEE. This CDR3 comprises 15 residues. The CDR3 DNA follows: TGTGCCAGCAGCTTCGGGGGCCCCGGAGGGACTGAAGCTTTCTTT. It encodes CASSFGGPGGTEAFF.